The clone carrying this T cell receptor beta chain was detected only a few times. V was clipped by 4 bases and J by 3 bases, with 16 bases between them. The CDR3 is 16 amino acids. The V gene's germline CDR1 is SGHAT and CDR2 FQNNGV. These data belong to a study of early T cells in non-severe SARS-CoV-2 infection. Attachment of unique molecular identifiers was made to individual cDNA molecules. TCRdb re-derived calls from the 5' RACE reads in MiXCR, one entry per CDR3 protein. Of 95,000 to 100,000 distinct CDR3 sequences listed, approximately 10% were seen once; the top ten hold approximately 5.4%. This sequence originates from an adult who was a healthcare worker with PCR-confirmed SARS-CoV-2 infection or an uninfected control (not recorded which). The chain couples TRBV11-2 to TRBJ2-4; the D gene is possibly TRBD2 (5 bases). Sample: whole blood. This CDR3 is CASSSLTSRGKNIQYF. In nucleotides, the CDR3 is TGTGCCAGCAGCTCCCTGACATCTCGGGGCAAAAACATTCAGTACTTC.